The sequence of this T cell receptor beta chain was determined in a study of shared clonotypes between healthy human individuals. Whole-study context: The study drew on a couple of women and a few men aged 18 to 49 as donors.

The V and J ends lost 0 bases and 3 bases, in that order; junction bases with no gene match: 8. In germline, CDR1 is SGHRS, CDR2 YFSETQ. This CDR3 has 16 amino acids. Clones were read by immunoSEQ multiplex PCR, and TCRdb kept only the in-frame ones, dropping some. The sample records roughly 2,500,000 clones, roughly 93% being singletons. Study-level results: Among non-shared clonotypes, generation probabilities were lower than among those shared by all four donors. Several donors shared approximately 5% of their naive CD4 clonotypes.

Concerning this clone itself: Its antigen is unknown.

This receptor was identified in a young man in good health. Some clones in this sample may be carry-over from other donors' samples. This rearrangement joins TRBV5-1 to TRBJ2-5, with 7 positions matching TRBD2. Sample: naive CD4+ T cells from PBMCs. Stated subset: CD45RA+ positively selected. For the CDR3, the DNA is TGCGCCAGCAGCTTGGGGGCAGGGAGGGGTAAAGAGACCCAGTACTTC. Amino acid sequence: CASSLGAGRGKETQYF.